Sequencing of this TCR beta chain was carried out in a study of identical twins. Only a few counts were recorded for this clonotype. Germline V lookup: CDR1 DFQATT, CDR2 SNEGSKA (reference sequence). The junction had 7 bases not matched to a gene; V was cut back by 4 bases and J by 0 bases. CDR3 size: 15 residues. One entry per CDR3 protein, called by TCRdb with MiXCR from the 5' RACE reads. The repertoire holds 200,000 to 300,000 distinct CDR3 sequences, 10% to 15% seen once, with 4% to 5% in the top ten. These data also formed part of another study, on yellow fever vaccine responses in identical twins.

The clonotype was recovered from a woman aged 18-29 years in good health. What was sequenced was memory (CD45RO+) T cells sorted from blood. V is TRBV20-1 and J is TRBJ2-7, with TRBD1 matching over 9 bases. The CDR3: CSAKNRGRLSYEQYF. The CDR3 DNA reads as TGCAGTGCTAAAAACAGGGGGCGCCTCTCCTACGAGCAGTACTTC.